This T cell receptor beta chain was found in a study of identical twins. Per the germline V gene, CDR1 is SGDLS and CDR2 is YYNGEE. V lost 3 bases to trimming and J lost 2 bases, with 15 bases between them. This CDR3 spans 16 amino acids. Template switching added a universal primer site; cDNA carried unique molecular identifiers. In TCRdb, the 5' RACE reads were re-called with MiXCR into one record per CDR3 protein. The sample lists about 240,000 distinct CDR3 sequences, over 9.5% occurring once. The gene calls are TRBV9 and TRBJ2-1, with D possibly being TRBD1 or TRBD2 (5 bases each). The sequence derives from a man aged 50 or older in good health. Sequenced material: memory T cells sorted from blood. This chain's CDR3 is CASSARGAVAYNEQFF. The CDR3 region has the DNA TGTGCCAGCAGCGCCAGAGGGGCAGTAGCCTACAATGAGCAGTTCTTC.